A selection of T cell receptor beta chains follows, all from one sample in a study of blood T cell repertoires in COVID-19. The data were produced by immunoSEQ multiplex PCR, yet TCRdb's version contains in-frame clones alone and is incomplete. The data hold hundreds of thousands of clones, with 89% observed a single time. Sequencing input: peripheral blood. The receptors shown here come from a woman under 40 with COVID-19, enrolled during active disease. CDR3s include the opening cysteine and the closing phenylalanine or tryptophan. Fields, in order: CDR3 length, V gene, J gene, CDR3 protein.

CDR3 length: 17
V gene: TRBV28
J gene: TRBJ1-3
CDR3 protein: CASRDRTGAISGNTIYF

CDR3 length: 15
V gene: TRBV9
J gene: TRBJ2-3
CDR3 protein: CASSVRQGATDTQYF

CDR3 length: 14
V gene: TRBV4-2
J gene: TRBJ2-3
CDR3 protein: CASSDSGRVDTQYF

CDR3 length: 16
V gene: TRBV2
J gene: TRBJ1-1
CDR3 protein: CASSEVDSTKGTEAFF

CDR3 length: 19
V gene: TRBV5-4
J gene: TRBJ2-7
CDR3 protein: CASSLSPARRTVVSYEQYF

CDR3 length: 16
V gene: TRBV4-1
J gene: TRBJ2-2
CDR3 protein: CASSQDQLAGTGELFF

CDR3 length: 13
V gene: TRBV11-3
J gene: TRBJ2-1
CDR3 protein: CASSPARAGEQFF

CDR3 length: 14
V gene: TRBV6-1
J gene: TRBJ1-2
CDR3 protein: CASSDLSHGYGYTF

CDR3 length: 14
V gene: TRBV28
J gene: TRBJ1-1
CDR3 protein: CASSETGGNTEAFF

CDR3 length: 15
V gene: TRBV7-9
J gene: TRBJ1-3
CDR3 protein: CASSLAQGSGNTIYF

CDR3 length: 13
V gene: TRBV3-1/TRBV3-2
J gene: TRBJ2-1
CDR3 protein: CASSQDRQRKQFF

CDR3 length: 11
V gene: TRBV11-3
J gene: TRBJ2-1
CDR3 protein: CASSFGGSEFF

CDR3 length: 17
V gene: TRBV6-2/TRBV6-3
J gene: TRBJ1-1
CDR3 protein: CASSSSWTGGLETEAFF

CDR3 length: 14
V gene: TRBV18
J gene: TRBJ1-2
CDR3 protein: CASSPQQGISGYTF

CDR3 length: 15
V gene: TRBV2
J gene: TRBJ1-1
CDR3 protein: CASTNPARGWGEAFF

CDR3 length: 16
V gene: TRBV18
J gene: TRBJ2-3
CDR3 protein: CASSPGGGAGADTQYF

CDR3 length: 16
V gene: TRBV29-1
J gene: TRBJ2-1
CDR3 protein: CSVDPRLAGNYNEQFF

CDR3 length: 17
V gene: TRBV21-1
J gene: TRBJ2-4
CDR3 protein: CASSKHRGPGAKNIQYF

CDR3 length: 16
V gene: TRBV3-1/TRBV3-2
J gene: TRBJ2-7
CDR3 protein: CASSQGPETPTYEQYF

CDR3 length: 17
V gene: TRBV5-1
J gene: TRBJ2-3
CDR3 protein: CASSLSGTSGSTDTQYF

CDR3 length: 15
V gene: TRBV13
J gene: TRBJ2-7
CDR3 protein: CASSSTSGGAYEQYF

CDR3 length: 17
V gene: TRBV28
J gene: TRBJ1-4
CDR3 protein: CASSLGQGLSFPEKLFF

CDR3 length: 16
V gene: TRBV29-1
J gene: TRBJ2-1
CDR3 protein: CSVEAWEGRSYNEQFF

CDR3 length: 16
V gene: TRBV13
J gene: TRBJ2-5
CDR3 protein: CASSPMIGQGVETQYF

CDR3 length: 15
V gene: TRBV5-1
J gene: TRBJ2-4
CDR3 protein: CASSPPGQSKNIQYF

CDR3 length: 15
V gene: TRBV27
J gene: TRBJ2-7
CDR3 protein: CASSLGRGRTYEQYF

CDR3 length: 16
V gene: TRBV11-2
J gene: TRBJ1-6
CDR3 protein: CASSLTPTGLGSPLHF

CDR3 length: 13
V gene: TRBV7-2
J gene: TRBJ2-3
CDR3 protein: CASSPGVRVTQYF

CDR3 length: 15
V gene: TRBV4-2
J gene: TRBJ2-7
CDR3 protein: CASSQVLGPLYEQYF

CDR3 length: 13
V gene: TRBV3-1/TRBV3-2
J gene: TRBJ2-3
CDR3 protein: CASSLHSTDTQYF

CDR3 length: 13
V gene: TRBV9
J gene: TRBJ2-1
CDR3 protein: CASSTGQGGEQFF

CDR3 length: 13
V gene: TRBV29-1
J gene: TRBJ1-6
CDR3 protein: CSVLTGSNSPLHF

CDR3 length: 14
V gene: TRBV27
J gene: TRBJ1-1
CDR3 protein: CASSLSGSRTEAFF

CDR3 length: 19
V gene: TRBV5-1
J gene: TRBJ2-3
CDR3 protein: CASSLGPRTSGGATDTQYF

CDR3 length: 15
V gene: TRBV11-3
J gene: TRBJ2-3
CDR3 protein: CASSPGTGIVDTQYF

CDR3 length: 13
V gene: TRBV5-1
J gene: TRBJ1-5
CDR3 protein: CASSLGAEGPQHF

CDR3 length: 16
V gene: TRBV7-2
J gene: TRBJ1-6
CDR3 protein: CASSYESGGANSPLHF

CDR3 length: 15
V gene: TRBV9
J gene: TRBJ2-5
CDR3 protein: CASSVAQRGWETQYF

CDR3 length: 13
V gene: TRBV30
J gene: TRBJ1-2
CDR3 protein: CAWSVGGAEGYTF

CDR3 length: 13
V gene: TRBV7-8
J gene: TRBJ1-2
CDR3 protein: CASSLTGAYGYTF

CDR3 length: 14
V gene: TRBV4-3
J gene: TRBJ2-5
CDR3 protein: CASSQELALETQYF

CDR3 length: 13
V gene: TRBV12-3/TRBV12-4
J gene: TRBJ2-2
CDR3 protein: CASSFPNTGELFF

CDR3 length: 18
V gene: TRBV27
J gene: TRBJ2-4
CDR3 protein: CASSLYTGGPGAKNIQYF

CDR3 length: 13
V gene: TRBV29-1
J gene: TRBJ2-7
CDR3 protein: CSVEGQGGYEQYF

CDR3 length: 16
V gene: TRBV11-2
J gene: TRBJ2-2
CDR3 protein: CASSPSPRGVTGELFF

CDR3 length: 15
V gene: TRBV5-1
J gene: TRBJ2-1
CDR3 protein: CASSLGTSSNNEQFF

CDR3 length: 12
V gene: TRBV29-1
J gene: TRBJ1-1
CDR3 protein: CSVGQGNTEAFF

CDR3 length: 17
V gene: TRBV21-1
J gene: TRBJ2-4
CDR3 protein: CASSLTQGARAKNIQYF

CDR3 length: 16
V gene: TRBV28
J gene: TRBJ1-4
CDR3 protein: CASSPLSDSSNEKLFF

CDR3 length: 16
V gene: TRBV27
J gene: TRBJ1-6
CDR3 protein: CASSAAVSSGNSPLHF

CDR3 length: 11
V gene: TRBV3-1/TRBV3-2
J gene: TRBJ1-1
CDR3 protein: CASSPGGEAFF

CDR3 length: 14
V gene: TRBV2
J gene: TRBJ2-3
CDR3 protein: CASRVSGVADTQYF

CDR3 length: 13
V gene: TRBV2
J gene: TRBJ2-7
CDR3 protein: CASSGQGTYEQYF

CDR3 length: 15
V gene: TRBV18
J gene: TRBJ1-5
CDR3 protein: CASSPGQAGGQPQHF

CDR3 length: 14
V gene: TRBV4-2
J gene: TRBJ2-1
CDR3 protein: CASSQEHRDNEQFF

CDR3 length: 15
V gene: TRBV11-2
J gene: TRBJ2-5
CDR3 protein: CASSLRPSGRETQYF